This passage covers 3 T cell receptor beta chains from one sample sequenced in a study of blood T cell repertoires in COVID-19. Generated by immunoSEQ multiplex PCR, the TCRdb table keeps only in-frame clones and is missing some. The profile shows over 55,000 clones, about 90% of them singletons. Sequencing was performed on peripheral blood. These receptors came from an elderly woman with COVID-19, enrolled during active disease.

The V call is TRBV13, the J call TRBJ2-2; 7 bases are shared with TRBD2. CDR1 and CDR2 from the germline V gene are PRHDT and FYEKMQ (reference sequence). The CDR3 runs 16 residues. Trimming removed 0 bases from V and 2 bases from J; junction bases left unmatched: 3. CDR3: CASSLGSGGNTGELFF. CDR3 coding DNA: TGTGCCAGCAGCTTAGGATCGGGGGGAAACACCGGGGAGCTGTTTTTT.

The chain uses TRBV5-1 and TRBJ2-3, with D perhaps TRBD2 (5 bases). Germline assignment: CDR1 SGHRS and CDR2 YFSETQ. V was clipped by 1 base and J by 2 bases, with 8 bases between them. The CDR3 is 14 residues long. Written as DNA, the CDR3 is TGCGCCAGCAGCTTGTTGGGAGTCACAGATACGCAGTATTTT. Protein: CASSLLGVTDTQYF.

The CDR3 region is CASSYRGNGYTF. The CDR3 nucleotides are TGTGCCAGTAGTTACAGGGGCAATGGCTACACCTTC. V usage is TRBV19 and J usage is TRBJ1-2, with 7 bases fitting TRBD1. CDR3 size: 12 residues. The germline gives CDR1 LNHDA, CDR2 SQIVND (reference sequence). V lost 5 bases and J lost 6; bases outside the gene matches: 3. Variable domain in full (rest from reference TRBV19 and TRBJ1-2): DGGITQSPKYLFRKEGQNVTLSCEQNLNHDAMYWYRQDPGQGLRLIYYSQIVNDFQKGDIAEGYSVSREKKESFPLTVTSAQKNPTAFYLCASSYRGNGYTFGSGTRLTVV.